This TCR beta chain was found in a study of beta chain features in type 1 diabetes. cDNA synthesis used the whole RNA isolate, giving expressed TCRB sequences. Generated by immunoSEQ multiplex PCR, the TCRdb table keeps only in-frame clones and is missing some. The table includes roughly 500,000 clones, around 10% detected once. The CDR3 totals 16 residues. The germline V and J ends were trimmed by 1 base and 7 bases, with 16 bases remaining between them. Germline lookup yields CDR1 SGHDN and CDR2 FVKESK. The sample was naive CD4+ T cells from blood. The sequence derives from a woman under 30 in good health. This chain uses TRBV14 with TRBJ1-4, with a possible D match to TRBD1 (6 bases). The DNA of the CDR3 is TGTGCCAGCAGCCAAGGGTTAGGGGGGTCTGGTGAAAAACTGTTTTTT. Translated, it gives CASSQGLGGSGEKLFF. Looking up the rest from reference TRBV14 and TRBJ1-4 gives the full variable domain: EAGVTQFPSHSVIEKGQTVTLRCDPISGHDNLYWYRRVMGKEIKFLLHFVKESKQDESGMPNNRFLAERTGGTYSTLKVQPAELEDSGVYFCASSQGLGGSGEKLFFGSGTQLSVL.